The T cell receptor (beta chain) under discussion was sequenced for a study of cytomegalovirus exposure and HLA in healthy donors. Findings and caveats of the study: Analyzed later, association rates of TCRs varied across HLA loci, with DRB1 most and HLA-C fewest. A later analysis showed that HLA-associated TCR beta chains had undergone more clonal expansion than equally common others. In vitro assays verified that three CMV-associated chains recognized CMV antigens specifically.

Worth noting for this clone: Antigen unknown.

The PCR employed 60 Vbeta primers together with 13 Jbeta primers. The authors' processing: As a later analysis found, there were 70 million to 80 million unique TCR beta chains, of which approximately 10 million were shared. Method: immunoSEQ multiplex PCR; TCRdb's copy keeps in-frame clones and lacks some. V, J and clone size reflect that table, while D and trimming were determined from the DNA. The sample has tens of thousands of clones, nearly 80% seen once. Germline assignment: CDR1 SGHTS and CDR2 YDEGEE. V lost 4 bases, J lost 9 bases, and 3 bases stayed unmatched. The CDR3 runs 13 residues. The source of this sequence is a woman in her thirties or forties in good health and CMV-seropositive. The chain employs TRBV5-8 and TRBJ2-1; TRBD2 agrees at 11 bases. Sequencing input: PBMCs. CDR3 protein: CASSLTSGIEQFF. For the CDR3, the DNA is TGTGCCAGCAGCCTGACTAGCGGGATTGAGCAGTTCTTC.